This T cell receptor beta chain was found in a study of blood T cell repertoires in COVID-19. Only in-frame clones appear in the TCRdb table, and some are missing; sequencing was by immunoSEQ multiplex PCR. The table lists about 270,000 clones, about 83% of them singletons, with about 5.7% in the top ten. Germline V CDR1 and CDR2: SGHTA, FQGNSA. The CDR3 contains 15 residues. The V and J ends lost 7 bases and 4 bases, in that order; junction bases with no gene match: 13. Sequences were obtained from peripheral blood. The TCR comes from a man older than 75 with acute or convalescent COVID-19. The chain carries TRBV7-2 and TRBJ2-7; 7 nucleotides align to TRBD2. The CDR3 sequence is CASKTRLAETYEQYF. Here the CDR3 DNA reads TGTGCCAGCAAGACGCGACTAGCAGAGACTTACGAGCAGTACTTC.